Listed below are T cell receptor beta chains from one sample, sequenced in a study of a mutant IDH1 vaccine in newly diagnosed glioma. No antigen is known for these receptors. Profiling relied on immunoSEQ multiplex PCR, and the TCRdb table lists in-frame clones only, not all of them. Altogether tens of thousands of clones are present, around 82% being singletons, with the ten largest covering 15% to 20%. The sample was PBMCs, taken from a glioma patient whose treatment included an IDH1 peptide vaccine. The receptors come from a man aged 18-30 years with glioma. Some clones in this sample may be carry-over from other donors' samples. CDR3s include the opening cysteine and the closing phenylalanine or tryptophan. The D gene is left open where the match is weak. Clone size is given for some rows only: seen once, a few or many times, or a class if the clone is expanded.

j_call: TRBJ1-1
v_call: TRBV30
d_call: .
clone_size: .
cdr3_aa: CAWNVGPTNTEAFF
cdr3_nt: TGTGCCTGGAACGTGGGACCGACGAACACTGAAGCTTTCTTT

j_call: TRBJ2-1
v_call: TRBV9
d_call: .
clone_size: .
cdr3_aa: CASSEQGIVKNEQFF
cdr3_nt: TGTGCCAGCAGCGAGCAGGGGATAGTGAAAAATGAGCAGTTCTTC

j_call: TRBJ1-4
v_call: TRBV27
d_call: TRBD1
clone_size: .
cdr3_aa: CASRKNQRGQGFAKLFF
cdr3_nt: TGTGCCAGCAGGAAAAACCAAAGGGGACAGGGTTTTGCAAAACTGTTTTTT

j_call: TRBJ2-5
v_call: TRBV7-2
d_call: TRBD2
clone_size: .
cdr3_aa: CASSPTSGRETQYF
cdr3_nt: TGTGCCAGCAGCCCAACTAGCGGGCGCGAGACCCAGTACTTC

j_call: TRBJ1-5
v_call: TRBV4-1
d_call: .
clone_size: .
cdr3_aa: CASSQKGGTFRSGYGQPQHF
cdr3_nt: TGCGCCAGCAGCCAAAAAGGGGGAACATTCAGGTCGGGTTACGGTCAGCCCCAGCATTTT

j_call: TRBJ2-5
v_call: TRBV10-3
d_call: .
clone_size: .
cdr3_aa: CAISEGGEGSGQETQYF
cdr3_nt: TGTGCCATCAGTGAAGGGGGGGAGGGGAGCGGGCAAGAGACCCAGTACTTC

j_call: TRBJ2-2
v_call: TRBV6-6
d_call: .
clone_size: .
cdr3_aa: CASSYTNTGELFF
cdr3_nt: TGTGCCAGCAGTTATACTAACACCGGGGAGCTGTTTTTT

j_call: TRBJ1-5
v_call: TRBV19
d_call: .
clone_size: .
cdr3_aa: CASSMSKSQPQHF
cdr3_nt: TGTGCCAGTAGTATGTCAAAAAGTCAGCCCCAGCATTTT

j_call: TRBJ2-7
v_call: TRBV18
d_call: .
clone_size: .
cdr3_aa: CASSPTETPSYEQYF
cdr3_nt: TGTGCCAGCTCACCGACGGAAACACCCTCCTACGAGCAGTACTTC

j_call: TRBJ2-7
v_call: TRBV10-3
d_call: .
clone_size: few
cdr3_aa: CAIGGLHYEQYF
cdr3_nt: TGTGCCATCGGGGGACTGCACTACGAGCAGTACTTC

j_call: TRBJ2-2
v_call: TRBV19
d_call: .
clone_size: few
cdr3_aa: CASRDTGELFF
cdr3_nt: TGTGCCAGTAGGGACACCGGGGAGCTGTTTTTT

j_call: TRBJ1-1
v_call: TRBV25-1
d_call: .
clone_size: .
cdr3_aa: CASSYQDSRHEAFF
cdr3_nt: TGTGCCAGCAGTTACCAGGACAGCCGCCATGAAGCTTTCTTT

j_call: TRBJ1-1
v_call: TRBV6-1
d_call: .
clone_size: .
cdr3_aa: CASSDYSQPKVEAFF
cdr3_nt: TGTGCCAGCAGTGACTACAGCCAACCAAAAGTGGAAGCTTTCTTT

j_call: TRBJ1-1
v_call: TRBV5-6
d_call: .
clone_size: .
cdr3_aa: CASSLWGRIGWQNTEAFF
cdr3_nt: TGTGCCAGCAGCTTATGGGGGAGAATCGGATGGCAGAACACTGAAGCTTTCTTT

j_call: TRBJ1-2
v_call: TRBV16
d_call: .
clone_size: .
cdr3_aa: CASSLLTATGYTF
cdr3_nt: TGTGCCAGCAGCCTGTTGACAGCCACGGGCTACACCTTC

j_call: TRBJ2-7
v_call: TRBV10-3
d_call: .
clone_size: .
cdr3_aa: CAISELAYYEQYF
cdr3_nt: TGTGCCATCAGTGAGTTGGCTTACTACGAGCAGTACTTC

j_call: TRBJ1-5
v_call: TRBV29-1
d_call: TRBD1
clone_size: .
cdr3_aa: CGVAGTGDNQPQHF
cdr3_nt: TGCGGCGTTGCCGGGACAGGGGACAATCAGCCCCAGCATTTT

j_call: TRBJ2-7
v_call: TRBV30
d_call: .
clone_size: .
cdr3_aa: CAWTARGYEQYF
cdr3_nt: TGTGCCTGGACCGCCAGGGGATACGAGCAGTACTTC

j_call: TRBJ2-2
v_call: TRBV6-4
d_call: .
clone_size: .
cdr3_aa: CASSPNTGELFF
cdr3_nt: TGTGCCAGCAGCCCGAACACCGGGGAGCTGTTTTTT

j_call: TRBJ1-2
v_call: TRBV19
d_call: .
clone_size: .
cdr3_aa: CASSIDGGNGYTF
cdr3_nt: TGTGCCAGTAGTATAGATGGGGGCAATGGCTACACCTTC

j_call: TRBJ1-3
v_call: TRBV11-2
d_call: TRBD1
clone_size: few
cdr3_aa: CASSLSPDRISGNTIYF
cdr3_nt: TGTGCCAGCAGCTTATCCCCGGACAGGATCTCTGGAAACACCATATATTTT

j_call: TRBJ1-2
v_call: TRBV28
d_call: .
clone_size: .
cdr3_aa: CASGNVRLNYGYTF
cdr3_nt: TGTGCCAGCGGTAATGTACGCCTTAACTATGGCTACACCTTC

j_call: TRBJ1-2
v_call: TRBV5-6
d_call: .
clone_size: .
cdr3_aa: CASSLGNPPYGYTF
cdr3_nt: TGTGCCAGCAGCTTGGGGAATCCTCCGTACGGCTACACCTTC

j_call: TRBJ1-3
v_call: TRBV30
d_call: .
clone_size: .
cdr3_aa: CAWSSGTVLGNTIYF
cdr3_nt: TGTGCCTGGTCCTCCGGGACCGTTTTGGGAAACACCATATATTTT

j_call: TRBJ1-3
v_call: TRBV29-1
d_call: .
clone_size: .
cdr3_aa: CSAGGGSGNTIYF
cdr3_nt: TGCAGCGCCGGGGGGGGCTCTGGAAACACCATATATTTT

j_call: TRBJ1-1
v_call: TRBV4-1
d_call: .
clone_size: few
cdr3_aa: CASSQGDTEAFF
cdr3_nt: TGCGCCAGCAGCCAAGGGGACACTGAAGCTTTCTTT

j_call: TRBJ1-4
v_call: TRBV5-1
d_call: .
clone_size: once
cdr3_aa: CASGSGVDEKLFF
cdr3_nt: TGCGCCAGCGGTTCGGGGGTGGATGAAAAACTGTTTTTT

j_call: TRBJ2-7
v_call: TRBV18
d_call: .
clone_size: .
cdr3_aa: CASSSGREIYEQYF
cdr3_nt: TGTGCCAGCTCATCTGGTAGGGAGATATACGAGCAGTACTTC

j_call: TRBJ1-2
v_call: TRBV4-3
d_call: TRBD1
clone_size: .
cdr3_aa: CASSQAGGYGYTF
cdr3_nt: TGCGCCAGCAGCCAAGCAGGGGGTTATGGCTACACCTTC

j_call: TRBJ1-1
v_call: TRBV10-3
d_call: .
clone_size: .
cdr3_aa: CAHEEGSGTEAFF
cdr3_nt: TGTGCCCATGAGGAAGGGTCGGGCACTGAAGCTTTCTTT

j_call: TRBJ2-1
v_call: TRBV30
d_call: .
clone_size: .
cdr3_aa: CAWSVLWGFDNEQFF
cdr3_nt: TGTGCCTGGAGTGTACTTTGGGGTTTCGACAATGAGCAGTTCTTC

j_call: TRBJ2-7
v_call: TRBV4-3
d_call: TRBD1
clone_size: .
cdr3_aa: CASSERTGSSYEQYF
cdr3_nt: TGCGCCAGCAGCGAGCGGACAGGGAGCTCCTACGAGCAGTACTTC

j_call: TRBJ1-2
v_call: TRBV4-2
d_call: .
clone_size: .
cdr3_aa: CASSQAPGPRGRGYPYGYTF
cdr3_nt: TGTGCCAGCAGCCAAGCCCCGGGGCCCCGGGGCCGTGGATACCCCTATGGCTACACCTTC

j_call: TRBJ2-1
v_call: TRBV6-5
d_call: .
clone_size: .
cdr3_aa: CASRPHGGNEQFF
cdr3_nt: TGTGCCAGCAGGCCACACGGTGGTAATGAGCAGTTCTTC

j_call: TRBJ1-1
v_call: TRBV7-9
d_call: .
clone_size: medium-sized
cdr3_aa: CASSLGLHNTEAFF
cdr3_nt: TGTGCCAGCAGCTTAGGTCTCCACAACACTGAAGCTTTCTTT

j_call: TRBJ1-6
v_call: TRBV7-9
d_call: .
clone_size: .
cdr3_aa: CASSSQGHGNSPLHF
cdr3_nt: TGTGCCAGCAGCTCCCAGGGGCACGGTAATTCACCCCTCCACTTT

j_call: TRBJ1-4
v_call: TRBV7-2
d_call: TRBD1
clone_size: .
cdr3_aa: CASSADRGLEKLFF
cdr3_nt: TGTGCCAGCAGCGCTGACAGGGGGCTCGAAAAACTGTTTTTT

j_call: TRBJ1-1
v_call: TRBV29-1
d_call: TRBD1
clone_size: .
cdr3_aa: CSVFYTGDLNTEAFF
cdr3_nt: TGCAGCGTTTTTTATACAGGGGACCTGAACACTGAAGCTTTCTTT

j_call: TRBJ1-1
v_call: TRBV29-1
d_call: .
clone_size: .
cdr3_aa: CSDLPLEGWVAEAFF
cdr3_nt: TGCAGCGACCTCCCTTTAGAGGGCTGGGTCGCTGAAGCTTTCTTT

j_call: TRBJ1-2
v_call: TRBV6-5
d_call: .
clone_size: .
cdr3_aa: CASSYFDTKLGYTF
cdr3_nt: TGTGCCAGCAGTTACTTTGACACCAAGTTAGGCTACACCTTC

j_call: TRBJ2-1
v_call: TRBV25-1
d_call: .
clone_size: .
cdr3_aa: CASSEIFEQFF
cdr3_nt: TGTGCCAGCAGTGAAATCTTTGAGCAGTTCTTC

j_call: TRBJ1-2
v_call: TRBV6-5
d_call: .
clone_size: .
cdr3_aa: CASSYGQGANYGYTF
cdr3_nt: TGTGCCAGCAGTTATGGGCAGGGAGCTAACTATGGCTACACCTTC

j_call: TRBJ2-7
v_call: TRBV18
d_call: .
clone_size: .
cdr3_aa: CASSWTGSSYEQYF
cdr3_nt: TGTGCCAGCTCATGGACGGGGAGCTCCTACGAGCAGTACTTC

j_call: TRBJ2-7
v_call: TRBV4-1
d_call: .
clone_size: .
cdr3_aa: CASSQQGSGDEQYF
cdr3_nt: TGCGCCAGCAGCCAACAGGGATCTGGCGACGAGCAGTACTTC

j_call: TRBJ2-7
v_call: TRBV30
d_call: .
clone_size: .
cdr3_aa: CAWSVDGYEQYF
cdr3_nt: TGTGCCTGGAGTGTAGATGGTTACGAGCAGTACTTC

j_call: TRBJ2-1
v_call: TRBV5-4
d_call: TRBD2
clone_size: .
cdr3_aa: CASSLDYRGGSEQFF
cdr3_nt: TGTGCCAGCAGCTTGGATTACCGGGGGGGTAGTGAGCAGTTCTTC

j_call: TRBJ1-5
v_call: TRBV6-5
d_call: .
clone_size: .
cdr3_aa: CASSPHENQPQHF
cdr3_nt: TGTGCCAGCAGCCCACACGAAAATCAGCCCCAGCATTTT

j_call: TRBJ2-7
v_call: TRBV6-5
d_call: .
clone_size: .
cdr3_aa: CASSPQTGFPYEQYF
cdr3_nt: TGTGCCAGCAGTCCCCAGACAGGTTTCCCCTACGAGCAGTACTTC

j_call: TRBJ1-2
v_call: TRBV14
d_call: .
clone_size: once
cdr3_aa: CASSQVRDGYTF
cdr3_nt: TGTGCCAGCAGCCAAGTGCGTGATGGCTACACCTTC

j_call: TRBJ2-3
v_call: TRBV29-1
d_call: .
clone_size: .
cdr3_aa: CSVWGLSSTDTQYF
cdr3_nt: TGCAGCGTTTGGGGCCTCTCTAGCACAGATACGCAGTATTTT

j_call: TRBJ1-2
v_call: TRBV9
d_call: .
clone_size: .
cdr3_aa: CASSAGTSRGYTF
cdr3_nt: TGTGCCAGCAGCGCTGGGACTTCCCGTGGCTACACCTTC

j_call: TRBJ1-2
v_call: TRBV5-1
d_call: .
clone_size: .
cdr3_aa: CASSLAQDNYGYTF
cdr3_nt: TGCGCCAGCAGCTTGGCCCAGGATAACTATGGCTACACCTTC

j_call: TRBJ1-1
v_call: TRBV4-3
d_call: .
clone_size: .
cdr3_aa: CASSQEQGSEAFF
cdr3_nt: TGCGCCAGCAGCCAAGAACAGGGCTCTGAAGCTTTCTTT

j_call: TRBJ1-2
v_call: TRBV6-5
d_call: .
clone_size: .
cdr3_aa: CASSYSPGFYGYTF
cdr3_nt: TGTGCCAGCAGTTACAGCCCGGGGTTCTATGGCTACACCTTC

j_call: TRBJ1-2
v_call: TRBV15
d_call: TRBD1
clone_size: .
cdr3_aa: CATSRRTGDNYGYTF
cdr3_nt: TGTGCCACCAGCAGAAGGACAGGTGATAACTATGGCTACACCTTC

j_call: TRBJ2-7
v_call: TRBV27
d_call: TRBD2
clone_size: .
cdr3_aa: CASSFLAGVSSYEQYF
cdr3_nt: TGTGCCAGCAGTTTTCTAGCGGGGGTTAGCTCCTACGAGCAGTACTTC

j_call: TRBJ2-7
v_call: TRBV7-2
d_call: .
clone_size: .
cdr3_aa: CASSLPEVGSYEQYF
cdr3_nt: TGTGCCAGCAGCCTCCCTGAGGTCGGCTCCTACGAGCAGTACTTC

j_call: TRBJ2-7
v_call: TRBV30
d_call: TRBD2
clone_size: .
cdr3_aa: CAWSTSVAYEQYF
cdr3_nt: TGTGCCTGGTCGACTAGCGTAGCCTACGAGCAGTACTTC

j_call: TRBJ2-5
v_call: TRBV7-2
d_call: .
clone_size: .
cdr3_aa: CASSLDGSKETQYF
cdr3_nt: TGTGCCAGCAGCTTAGATGGGAGCAAAGAGACCCAGTACTTC